The entry below gives a single T cell receptor beta chain sequence along with its context. What antigen it recognizes has not been identified. No base-level quality is on record; no much larger clone is a single base apart. This sample was included in a study of vaccination effects on CD4 cells after COVID-19 (dated by TCRdb to 2022 to 2024). Background on the whole study: Each participant received two doses of an mRNA SARS-CoV-2 vaccine, either BNT162b2 or mRNA-1273. In two convalescent patients, pre-vaccine samples were collected 16 days and one week ahead of the first dose, 142 and 148 days after COVID-19 diagnosis. SARS-CoV-2 spike-specific CD4+ TCR repertoires were compared before and after mRNA vaccination in COVID-19 convalescent patients and in infection-naive vaccine recipients. Altogether, roughly 10 COVID-19 convalescent patients and 4 SARS-CoV-2-naive healthy vaccine recipients made up the full study. In the study, cultures from other donors were sequenced using the Oncomine TCR Beta short-read assay on an Illumina iSeq 100.

Here is what the overall study found, with its caveats: Limitations of the study were the small number of convalescent patients and the absence of early post-infection timepoints. Marked clonal contraction was observed in both infection-induced and vaccine-induced clones at late post-vaccination timepoints, consistent with waning T cell responses. Among convalescent patients, the spike-reactive repertoire after vaccination was made up mainly of new vaccine-induced clones that were largely distinct from the clones induced by infection.

V is shortened by 5 bases, J by 5 bases, and the region joining them spans 9 bases. The CDR3 contains 12 residues, cysteine and phenylalanine counted. Left in the record is the CDR3 DNA by itself, 36 bases read in frame from the first base. Per the germline V gene, MDHEN is the CDR1 and SYDVKM is the CDR2. The ViraFEST assay stimulated PBMC with viral peptide pools and then used TCR sequencing to identify antigen-specific CD4+ T cell clonotypes by expansion. After around 10 days of culture, CD4+ T cells were isolated with the EasySep CD4+ T cell isolation kit. PCR-confirmed SARS-CoV-2 infection had occurred in convalescent patients between March and December 2020, before the Alpha, Beta and Delta variants emerged in the United States. Each well held 1.5 million to 2.5 million PBMC cultured in IMDM containing roughly 5% human AB serum, around 9.3 IU/ml IL-2 and gentamicin, along with 8 to 10 ug/ml peptides. On days 3 and 7, half of the culture medium was replaced with fresh IL-2-containing medium. Unless otherwise noted, each peptide stimulation condition was cultured in triplicate wells. Using Ficoll-Paque Plus gradient centrifugation, PBMC were separated from whole blood and then either used fresh or cryopreserved at -140C. The QIAamp micro DNA kit was used to extract genomic DNA from the cultured CD4+ T cells.

Receptor amplification or capture employed the immunoSEQ multiplex PCR assay. DNA from the CD4+ T cells that had been cultured and isolated underwent TCR beta CDR3 sequencing. The authors processed their data as follows. Non-productive TCR sequences were removed, reads were trimmed to the CDR3 region, and CDR3s of at least 7 amino acids were retained. The MANAFEST web app was used to pick out antigen-specific clonotypes by comparing their expansion in peptide wells with that in reference cultures. To count as positive, a clone had to show expansion at FDR<0.05 compared with the reference and with all other wells, an odds ratio above 5, and a frequency above 0.1% in two replicate wells. Cross-reactive clonotypes were defined as significantly expanded in SARS-CoV-2 spike wells and in at least one common cold coronavirus spike condition. CDR3 similarity was assessed by Levenshtein distance using the stringdist R package, and unrooted trees were constructed with ape in R 3.6.1. TCRdb carries this immuneACCESS record with in-frame sequences only. Its versions omit some clonotypes, under half of them owing to an unresolved V gene in the studies checked, with the rest unexplained. V and J calls and clone size are those listed in that table; D and trimming were worked out from the DNA. Present in this sample are about 45,000 clones, roughly 80% of which were seen just once. The biggest ten clones account for 29% of the sample.

The rearranged segments are TRBV28 and TRBJ1-2; the D segment cannot be called with confidence. This TCR was recovered from a human donor who had a prior SARS-CoV-2 infection. The sample here was CD4+ T cells from PBMCs cultured with a peptide pool, taken before COVID-19 vaccination. The nucleotides read TGTGCCAGCAGTCCCGGAGGTTATGGCTACACCTTC. Its coded protein is CASSPGGYGYTF.